One and the same sample provided the 9 T cell receptor beta chains below, sequenced in a study of siplizumab effects on memory and regulatory T cells. TCRdb's table, derived via immunoSEQ multiplex PCR, lists solely in-frame clones and lacks some. The table has approximately 58,000 clones, 80% to 95% seen once. Sequencing was performed on CD8+ T cells sorted from blood. These receptors all come from a human donor in good health.

The V and J genes are TRBV30 and TRBJ1-5, with D possibly matching TRBD1 (5 bases). Trimming took 0 bases from V and 2 from J, leaving 11 bases between them. Germline V CDR1 and CDR2: GTSNPN, SVGIG (reference sequence). CDR3 length: 15 amino acids. CDR3 in DNA: TGTGCCTGGAGTGTAATCGGGGGAGGCAATCAGCCCCAGCATTTT. Protein product: CAWSVIGGGNQPQHF. The entire variable domain, with the rest obtained from reference TRBV30 and TRBJ1-5, is as follows: SQTIHQWPATLVQPVGSPLSLECTVEGTSNPNLYWYRQAAGRGLQLLFYSVGIGQISSEVPQNLSASRPQDRQFILSSKKLLLSDSGFYLCAWSVIGGGNQPQHFGDGTRLSIL.

This clone is a singleton in its sample. This sequence joins TRBV28 and TRBJ2-5, with 8 nucleotides matching TRBD2. The CDR3 runs to 14 residues. The V segment lost 5 bases and the J segment 4 bases; nucleotides outside the gene matches: 6. Germline assignment: CDR1 MDHEN and CDR2 SYDVKM. The CDR3 is CASSASGSGETQYF. CDR3 sequence (DNA): TGTGCCAGCAGTGCCAGCGGGAGTGGAGAGACCCAGTACTTC.

The V call is TRBV2, the J call TRBJ2-1, with a tentative D call TRBD2 (6 bases). V lost 7 bases, J lost 6 bases, and 16 bases lay in between. In germline, CDR1 is SNHLY, CDR2 FYNNEI. CDR3 length equals 14 residues. As DNA, the CDR3 is TGTGCCAGCACGGGGCGCAAGGGAGGCAATGAGCAGTTCTTC. Protein sequence: CASTGRKGGNEQFF.

V gene TRBV19 combines with J gene TRBJ2-7; D tentatively reads TRBD1 or TRBD2 (5 bases each). Germline loops: CDR1 LNHDA, CDR2 SQIVND (reference sequence). Trimming removed 10 bases from V and 4 bases from J, with 20 bases in between. There are 14 residues in the CDR3. Here the CDR3 DNA reads TGTGCCACCAGAACCCGGGGCAATGGATACGAGCAGTACTTC. It yields the protein CATRTRGNGYEQYF.

The chain recombines TRBV30 with TRBJ1-3; D is possibly TRBD1 (5 bases). Germline V gene sequence: CDR1 GTSNPN, CDR2 SVGIG (reference sequence). The V and J ends lost 0 bases and 5 bases respectively, with 14 bases between them. CDR3 length equals 15 residues. The CDR3 DNA sequence: TGTGCCTGGAGTGTAGACCGGGACCATCGAAACACCATATATTTT. As protein: CAWSVDRDHRNTIYF.

This chain links TRBV9 with TRBJ2-6; 8 positions agree with TRBD2. CDR3 size: 19 residues. Germline loops: CDR1 SGDLS, CDR2 YYNGEE. Trimming removed 3 bases from V and 0 bases from J; junction bases left unmatched: 11. This CDR3 is CASSGFHAGGSSGANVLTF. As DNA, the CDR3 is TGTGCCAGCAGCGGGTTTCACGCGGGAGGTAGCTCTGGGGCCAACGTCCTGACTTTC.

On this clone: The junction shows a germline mismatch at one end, possibly a read error. This sequence joins TRBV27 and TRBJ2-7; tentative D call: TRBD1 (5 bases). There are 15 residues in the CDR3. Per germline, CDR1 MNHEY and CDR2 SMNVEV (reference sequence). The CDR3 here is CATSDLTEASYEQYF. CDR3 coding DNA: TGTGCCACCAGTGATTTGACAGAGGCCTCCTACGAGCAGTACTTC.

The V call is TRBV27, the J call TRBJ2-5; D is uncertain. CDR3 size: 15 residues. Per germline, CDR1 MNHEY and CDR2 SMNVEV (reference sequence). The V gene lost 6 bases and the J gene lost 1 base, with 15 bases spanning the gap. In DNA, the CDR3 is TGTGCCAGCAGGACTTCGAACCTAGTCCAAGAGACCCAGTACTTC. This codes for CASRTSNLVQETQYF.

The chain combines TRBV5-1 with TRBJ1-1, with a weak D call TRBD1 (5 bases). With 4 bases removed from V and 1 base from J, the gap between germline ends came to 17 bases. Germline V gene lookup returns CDR1 SGHRS and CDR2 YFSETQ. This CDR3 is built from 16 residues. The CDR3, as DNA: TGCGCCAGCAGCCAGGCCCGGGACTCAGCGAACACTGAAGCTTTCTTT. Residues: CASSQARDSANTEAFF.